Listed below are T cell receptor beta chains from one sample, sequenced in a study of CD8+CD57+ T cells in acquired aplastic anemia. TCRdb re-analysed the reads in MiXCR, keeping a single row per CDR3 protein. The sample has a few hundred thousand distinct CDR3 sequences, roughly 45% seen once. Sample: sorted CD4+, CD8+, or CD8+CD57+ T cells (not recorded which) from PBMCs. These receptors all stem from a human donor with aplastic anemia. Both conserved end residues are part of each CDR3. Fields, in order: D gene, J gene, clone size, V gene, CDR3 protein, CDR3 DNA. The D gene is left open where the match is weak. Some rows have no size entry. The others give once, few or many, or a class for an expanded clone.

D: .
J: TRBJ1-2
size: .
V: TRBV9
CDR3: CASSVLPGRDPYGYTF
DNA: TGTGCCAGCAGCGTGCTACCGGGACGGGATCCCTATGGCTACACCTTC

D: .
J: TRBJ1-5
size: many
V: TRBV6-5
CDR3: CASSSHRASNQPQHF
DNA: TGTGCCAGCAGTTCTCACAGGGCTAGCAATCAGCCCCAGCATTTT

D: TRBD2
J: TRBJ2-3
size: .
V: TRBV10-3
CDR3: CAISEVAGVITDTQYF
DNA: TGTGCCATCAGTGAGGTAGCGGGGGTGATCACAGATACGCAGTATTTT

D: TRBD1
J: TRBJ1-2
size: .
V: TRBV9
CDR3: CASSPSFQTGGGGYGYTF
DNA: TGTGCCAGCAGCCCAAGTTTCCAGACAGGGGGTGGCGGCTATGGCTACACCTTC

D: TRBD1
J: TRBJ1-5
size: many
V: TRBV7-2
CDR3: CASSFRQGAGQPQHF
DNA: TGTGCCAGCAGCTTCCGACAGGGAGCGGGTCAGCCCCAGCATTTT

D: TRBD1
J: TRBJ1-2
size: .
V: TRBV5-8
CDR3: CASSGGQGANYGYTF
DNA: TGTGCCAGCAGTGGCGGACAGGGTGCAAACTATGGCTACACCTTC

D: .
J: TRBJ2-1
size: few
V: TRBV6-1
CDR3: CASTRAGRGYNEQFF
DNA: TGTGCCAGCACTCGGGCAGGCAGAGGCTACAATGAGCAGTTCTTC

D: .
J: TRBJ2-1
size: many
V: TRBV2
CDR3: CASSERGGSPYNEQFF
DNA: TGTGCCAGCAGTGAAAGGGGCGGGTCGCCCTACAATGAGCAGTTCTTC

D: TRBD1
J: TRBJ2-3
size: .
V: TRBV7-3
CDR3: CASSFRDRNTDTQYF
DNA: TGTGCCAGCAGCTTCCGGGACAGGAACACAGATACGCAGTATTTT

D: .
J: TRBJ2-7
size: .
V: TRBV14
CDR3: CASSQVGRVHEQYF
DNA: TGTGCCAGCAGCCAAGTGGGCAGGGTCCACGAGCAGTACTTC

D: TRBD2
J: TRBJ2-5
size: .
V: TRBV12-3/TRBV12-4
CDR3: CASSFGLAGGGTQYF
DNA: TGTGCCAGCAGTTTTGGTCTAGCGGGGGGGGGGACCCAGTACTTC

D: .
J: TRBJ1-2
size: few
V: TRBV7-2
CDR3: CASSITSYGYTF
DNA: TGTGCCAGCAGCATCACATCCTATGGCTACACCTTC

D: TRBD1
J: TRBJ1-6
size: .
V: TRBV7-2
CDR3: CASSLDRAGSPLHF
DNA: TGTGCCAGCAGCCTAGACAGGGCGGGTTCACCCCTCCACTTT

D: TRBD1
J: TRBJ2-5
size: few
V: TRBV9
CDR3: CASSYAGTDQETQYF
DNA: TGTGCCAGCAGCTACGCAGGGACAGACCAAGAGACCCAGTACTTC

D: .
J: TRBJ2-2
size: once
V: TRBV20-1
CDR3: CSARGAGELFF
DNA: TGCAGTGCTAGAGGGGCCGGGGAGCTGTTTTTT

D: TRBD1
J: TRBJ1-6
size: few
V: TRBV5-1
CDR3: CASSQYGTGANSPLHF
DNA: TGCGCCAGCAGCCAGTACGGGACAGGGGCAAATTCACCCCTCCACTTT

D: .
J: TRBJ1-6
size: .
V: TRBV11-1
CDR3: CASSLLRNSPLHF
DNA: TGTGCCAGCAGTCTCCTTAGAAATTCACCCCTCCACTTT

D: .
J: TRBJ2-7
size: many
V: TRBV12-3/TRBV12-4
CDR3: CASSLDREGDEQYF
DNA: TGTGCCAGCAGTTTGGACAGGGAGGGAGACGAGCAGTACTTC

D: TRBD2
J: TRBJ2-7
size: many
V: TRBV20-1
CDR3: CSARDSGGLWYEQYF
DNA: TGCAGTGCTAGAGATAGCGGGGGTCTCTGGTACGAGCAGTACTTC

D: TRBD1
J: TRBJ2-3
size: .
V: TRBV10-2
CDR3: CATRTGSTDTQYF
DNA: TGCGCCACCCGGACAGGGAGCACAGATACGCAGTATTTT

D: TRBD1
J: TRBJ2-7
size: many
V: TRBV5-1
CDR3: CASSSGTGKVYEQYF
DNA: TGCGCCAGCAGCTCCGGGACAGGGAAAGTCTACGAGCAGTACTTC

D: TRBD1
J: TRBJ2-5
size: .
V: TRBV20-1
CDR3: CSARQGELPQETQYF
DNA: TGCAGTGCAAGACAGGGGGAGTTACCCCAAGAGACCCAGTACTTC

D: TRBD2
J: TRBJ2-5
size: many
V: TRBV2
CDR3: CASSASLAGGRETQYF
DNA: TGTGCCAGCAGCGCTTCGCTAGCGGGGGGGCGGGAGACCCAGTACTTC

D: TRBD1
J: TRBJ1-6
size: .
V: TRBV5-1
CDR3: CASSLGTGADPLHF
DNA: TGCGCCAGCAGCTTGGGGACAGGGGCGGACCCCCTCCACTTT

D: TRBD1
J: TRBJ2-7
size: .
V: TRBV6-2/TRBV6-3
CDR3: CASSQGTVNYEQYF
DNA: TGTGCCAGCAGTCAAGGGACAGTTAACTACGAGCAGTACTTC

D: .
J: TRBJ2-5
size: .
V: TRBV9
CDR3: CASRGPGQETQYF
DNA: TGTGCCAGCAGGGGTCCGGGACAAGAGACCCAGTACTTC

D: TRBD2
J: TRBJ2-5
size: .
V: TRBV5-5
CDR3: CASSSSLAGVTQYF
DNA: TGCGCCAGCAGCTCCTCCCTAGCGGGGGTGACCCAGTACTTC